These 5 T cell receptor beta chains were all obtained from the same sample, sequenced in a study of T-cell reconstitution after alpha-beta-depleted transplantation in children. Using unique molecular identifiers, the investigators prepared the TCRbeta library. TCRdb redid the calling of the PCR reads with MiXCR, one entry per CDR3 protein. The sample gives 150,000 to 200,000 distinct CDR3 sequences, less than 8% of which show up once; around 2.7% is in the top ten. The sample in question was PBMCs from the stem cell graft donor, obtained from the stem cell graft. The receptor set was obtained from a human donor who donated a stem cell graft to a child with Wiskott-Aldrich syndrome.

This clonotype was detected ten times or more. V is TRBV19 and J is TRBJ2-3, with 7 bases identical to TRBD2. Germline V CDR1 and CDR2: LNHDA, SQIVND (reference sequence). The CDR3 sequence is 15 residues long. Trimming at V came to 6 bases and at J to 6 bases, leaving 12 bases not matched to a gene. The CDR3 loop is CASRPSGTRLDTQYF. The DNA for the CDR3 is TGTGCCAGTAGACCAAGCGGGACCCGGTTGGATACGCAGTATTTT.

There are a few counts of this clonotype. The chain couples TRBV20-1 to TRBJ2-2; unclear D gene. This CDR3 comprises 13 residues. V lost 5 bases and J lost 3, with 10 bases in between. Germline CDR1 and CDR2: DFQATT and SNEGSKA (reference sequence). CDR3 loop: CSAPGRDTGELFF. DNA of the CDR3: TGCAGTGCTCCCGGCCGCGACACCGGGGAGCTGTTTTTT.

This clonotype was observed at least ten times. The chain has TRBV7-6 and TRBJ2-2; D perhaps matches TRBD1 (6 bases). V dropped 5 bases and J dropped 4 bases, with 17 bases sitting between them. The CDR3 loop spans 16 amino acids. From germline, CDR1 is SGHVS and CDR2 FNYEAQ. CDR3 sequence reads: CASSVTGLSGTGELFF. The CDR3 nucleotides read TGTGCCAGCAGCGTAACAGGGTTGTCGGGCACCGGGGAGCTGTTTTTT. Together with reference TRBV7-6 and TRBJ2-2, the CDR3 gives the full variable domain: GAGVSQSPRYKVTKRGQDVALRCDPISGHVSLYWYRQALGQGPEFLTYFNYEAQQDKSGLPNDRFSAERPEGSISTLTIQRTEQRDSAMYRCASSVTGLSGTGELFFGEGSRLTVL.

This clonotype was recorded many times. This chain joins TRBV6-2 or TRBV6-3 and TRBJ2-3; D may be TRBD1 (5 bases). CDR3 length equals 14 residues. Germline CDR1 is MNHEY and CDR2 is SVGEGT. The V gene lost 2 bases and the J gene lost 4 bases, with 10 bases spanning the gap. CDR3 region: CASSYDQGADTQYF. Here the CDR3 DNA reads TGTGCCAGCAGTTACGACCAAGGGGCAGATACGCAGTATTTT.

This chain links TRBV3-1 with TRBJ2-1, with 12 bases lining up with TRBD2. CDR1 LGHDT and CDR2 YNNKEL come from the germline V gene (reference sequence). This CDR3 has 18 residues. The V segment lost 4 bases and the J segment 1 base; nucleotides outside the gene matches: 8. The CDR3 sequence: CASSPGTSGWGSYNEQFF. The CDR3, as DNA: TGTGCCAGCAGCCCCGGGACTAGCGGGTGGGGGTCCTACAATGAGCAGTTCTTC.